The 18 T cell receptor beta chains reported below all come from one sample, sequenced in a study of patients and donors after allogeneic stem cell transplantation. Each CDR3 protein is one row after TCRdb ran MiXCR on the RT-PCR reads. Altogether about 960,000 distinct CDR3 sequences are present, roughly 17% being singletons, with the ten largest covering 6%. Sequencing was done on a sample of blood, either unsorted or a sorted T cell fraction (not recorded which). Receptor source: a human donor who was either an allogeneic HSCT recipient or a stem cell or donor lymphocyte infusion donor (not recorded which). It is not recorded whose cells these are; they may come from a transplant donor.

This clonotype was recorded at least ten times. The rearrangement uses TRBV4-2 and TRBJ1-2; the D is unclear. The CDR3 length is 16 residues. The germline V gene has CDR1 LGHNA and CDR2 YNFKEQ. The V end was cut by 0 bases, the J end by 0 bases, with 11 bases between. CDR3 coding DNA: TGTGCCAGCAGCCAAGATCTAAACCTAGCTAACTATGGCTACACCTTC. Translation gives CASSQDLNLANYGYTF.

The rearrangement joins TRBV2 to TRBJ2-3; D is ambiguous. Germline V gene data show CDR1 as SNHLY and CDR2 as FYNNEI. V was shortened by 7 bases and J by 2 bases, with 7 bases between the two germline ends. CDR3 size: 12 residues. Here the CDR3 reads CASNQDTDTQYF. CDR3 DNA: TGTGCCAGCAACCAAGACACAGATACGCAGTATTTT.

The rearrangement uses TRBV9 and TRBJ2-5; D is ambiguous. The CDR3 sequence is 15 residues long. Germline CDR1 SGDLS, CDR2 YYNGEE. V lost 0 bases to trimming and J lost 0 bases, with 9 bases between them. Here the CDR3 reads CASSVAGQYQETQYF. DNA for the CDR3: TGTGCCAGCAGCGTAGCGGGCCAGTACCAAGAGACCCAGTACTTC.

The rearrangement uses TRBV5-1 and TRBJ1-1, with 8 bases identical to TRBD1. The length of the CDR3 is 15 residues. Germline assignment: CDR1 SGHRS and CDR2 YFSETQ. The V segment lost 3 bases and the J segment 3 bases; nucleotides outside the gene matches: 7. The CDR3 loop is CASSYGTGSYTEAFF. The CDR3, as DNA: TGCGCCAGCAGCTACGGGACAGGCTCATACACTGAAGCTTTCTTT. Full variable domain (outside the CDR3, taken from reference TRBV5-1 and TRBJ1-1): KAGVTQTPRYLIKTRGQQVTLSCSPISGHRSVSWYQQTPGQGLQFLFEYFSETQRNKGNFPGRFSGRQFSNSRSEMNVSTLELGDSALYLCASSYGTGSYTEAFFGQGTRLTVV.

The table lists this clonotype with a few counts. The CDR3 sequence is CSAGTIRETQYF. As DNA, the CDR3 is TGCAGTGCAGGGACTATCAGAGAGACCCAGTACTTC. The chain combines TRBV20-1 with TRBJ2-5; TRBD2 matches at 7 bases. The CDR3 is 12 residues long. V trimming: 6 bases; J trimming: 4 bases; junction bases outside the gene matches: 5. In germline, CDR1 is DFQATT, CDR2 SNEGSKA (reference sequence).

Only a few counts were recorded for this clonotype. The chain employs TRBV9 and TRBJ2-5; 11 bases fit TRBD2. Trimming removed 2 bases from V and 3 bases from J; junction bases left unmatched: 3. CDR3 size: 15 residues. Germline values: CDR1 SGDLS, CDR2 YYNGEE. The CDR3 region is CASSVALAGEETQYF. The CDR3 region has the DNA TGTGCCAGCAGCGTTGCACTAGCGGGGGAAGAGACCCAGTACTTC.

The rearrangement joins TRBV6-2 or TRBV6-3 to TRBJ1-2, with 7 bases lining up with TRBD1. The germline gives CDR1 MNHEY, CDR2 SVGEGT. The J segment lost 7 bases and the V segment lost 5 bases, leaving 4 bases of the junction unmatched. This CDR3 spans 12 amino acids. The chain's CDR3 is CASSKTGVGYTF. The CDR3 DNA reads TGTGCCAGCAGTAAAACAGGGGTTGGCTACACCTTC.

This clonotype has just a few counts. This sequence joins TRBV29-1 and TRBJ1-2; the D is unclear. V shed 4 bases and J shed 5 bases, with 14 bases lying between them. This CDR3 has 13 amino acids. Germline V lookup: CDR1 SQVTM, CDR2 ANQGSEA. Here the CDR3 reads CSVAGLITYGYTF. CDR3 nucleotide sequence: TGCAGCGTTGCTGGACTGATCACGTATGGCTACACCTTC.

The J gene is TRBJ1-1, the V gene TRBV15, with TRBD1 matching 8 bases. Per germline, CDR1 LNHNV and CDR2 YYDKDF (reference sequence). The V and J ends lost 0 bases and 4 bases, in that order; junction bases with no gene match: 7. The CDR3 consists of 16 residues. This CDR3 reads CATSRDRQGKGTEAFF. In nucleotides, the CDR3 is TGTGCCACCAGCAGAGATAGACAGGGGAAGGGCACTGAAGCTTTCTTT.

This clonotype was seen only a few times. The chain recombines TRBV4-1 with TRBJ2-2; no clear D gene. The CDR3 sequence is 14 residues long. From germline, CDR1 is MGHRA and CDR2 YSYEKL. Trimming pared 0 bases from V and 7 bases from J, leaving 9 bases between. The CDR3 region has the DNA TGCGCCAGCAGCCAAGATGAGTGGGACGGGGAGCTGTTTTTT. It encodes CASSQDEWDGELFF.

This clonotype turned up a few times. The rearrangement links TRBV6-2 or TRBV6-3 to TRBJ1-5; the match to TRBD1 covers 9 bases. The length of the CDR3 is 20 residues. Germline CDR1 MNHEY, CDR2 SVGEGT. The junction had 19 bases not matched to a gene; V was cut back by 7 bases and J by 0 bases. The CDR3 DNA reads as TGTGCCAGCACTTTCGGTTGGACAGGGGCCGCGGATTATAGCAATCAGCCCCAGCATTTT. Protein product: CASTFGWTGAADYSNQPQHF.

The chain carries TRBV12-3 or TRBV12-4 and TRBJ2-5; a possible D gene is TRBD1 (6 bases). The CDR3 loop spans 14 amino acids. The germline V and J ends were trimmed by 7 bases and 5 bases, with 17 bases remaining between them. The CDR3 DNA reads as TGTGCCAGCACCTTCAGGGGCTCGTGGGAGACCCAGTACTTC. It specifies CASTFRGSWETQYF.

V is TRBV15 and J is TRBJ2-7, with unresolved D. Germline V gene sequence: CDR1 LNHNV, CDR2 YYDKDF (reference sequence). The length of the CDR3 is 15 residues. Trimming removed 0 bases at V and 0 bases at J, with 9 bases between. CDR3 loop: CATSRDPAPSYEQYF. As DNA, the CDR3 is TGTGCCACCAGCAGAGATCCCGCACCCTCCTACGAGCAGTACTTC.

The chain uses TRBV6-6 and TRBJ2-7, with D possibly being TRBD2 (5 bases). The V end lost 6 bases, the J end lost 5 bases, and 14 bases lay between the germline ends. CDR3 length: 13 amino acids. Germline-derived CDR1 and CDR2 are MNHNY and SVGAGI (reference sequence). CDR3 residues: CASRASRINEQYF. CDR3 in DNA: TGTGCCAGCAGGGCTAGCAGGATAAACGAGCAGTACTTC.

This clonotype was seen many times. The chain recombines TRBV5-6 with TRBJ1-1; D possibly corresponds to TRBD1 (6 bases). This CDR3 comprises 15 residues. Looked up from germline, CDR1 is SGHDT and CDR2 is YYEEEE. V was clipped by 0 bases and J by 0 bases, with 9 bases between them. The CDR3 region is CASSLGQVMNTEAFF. The CDR3 DNA sequence: TGTGCCAGCAGCTTGGGACAGGTCATGAACACTGAAGCTTTCTTT.

V gene TRBV12-3 or TRBV12-4 combines with J gene TRBJ1-3; D is undetermined. Trimming took off 7 bases at V and 0 bases at J, with 4 bases between the two ends. The CDR3 extends over 12 amino acids. CDR3 DNA sequence: TGTGCCAGCACCAACTCTGGAAACACCATATATTTT. It specifies CASTNSGNTIYF.

In this sample, this clonotype turned up many times. The chain couples TRBV15 to TRBJ2-1; D might be TRBD2 (6 bases). Trimming stripped 5 bases from V and 8 bases from J, with 10 bases between. Germline V gives CDR1 LNHNV, CDR2 YYDKDF (reference sequence). This CDR3 spans 12 amino acids. The CDR3 nucleotides read TGTGCCACCAGCCTCCGGAGGGATGAGCAGTTCTTC. Residues: CATSLRRDEQFF.

This clonotype was observed a few times. The chain combines TRBV24-1 with TRBJ2-1; TRBD2 matches 11 bases. After removal of 3 bases from V and 7 bases from J, the junction contained 7 bases not matched to a gene. Germline lookup yields CDR1 KGHDR and CDR2 SFDVKD. The CDR3 length is 16 residues. CDR3 residues: CATSDPTSGRWNEQFF. The CDR3 DNA is TGTGCCACCAGTGATCCTACTAGCGGGAGATGGAATGAGCAGTTCTTC.